This TCR beta chain is from a study of T cell responses to AZD1222 COVID-19 vaccine. This clone was seen a single time. Antigen: not known. Study conclusions and caveats: The span of vaccine-associated CD4 TCRs extended across spike, with dominance at 160-218 and 743-854. The reported proportion of spike-specific TCRs targeting unmutated variant regions was nearly half.

Sequenced by immunoSEQ multiplex PCR; TCRdb stores in-frame clones only, minus some. The repertoire has tens of thousands of clones, about 90% of them found once; the top ten carry 4% to 6%. Trimming took 8 bases from V and 0 from J, leaving 5 bases between them. Germline values: CDR1 SNHLY, CDR2 FYNNEI. This CDR3 is built from 12 residues. The sequence derives from an adult in good health. The chain uses TRBV2 and TRBJ1-5, with unresolved D. Specimen: peripheral blood, collected on day 0 of MenACWY control vaccination. The CDR3 DNA reads TGTGCCAGCGAAGATAGCAATCAGCCCCAGCATTTT. Translated, it gives CASEDSNQPQHF.